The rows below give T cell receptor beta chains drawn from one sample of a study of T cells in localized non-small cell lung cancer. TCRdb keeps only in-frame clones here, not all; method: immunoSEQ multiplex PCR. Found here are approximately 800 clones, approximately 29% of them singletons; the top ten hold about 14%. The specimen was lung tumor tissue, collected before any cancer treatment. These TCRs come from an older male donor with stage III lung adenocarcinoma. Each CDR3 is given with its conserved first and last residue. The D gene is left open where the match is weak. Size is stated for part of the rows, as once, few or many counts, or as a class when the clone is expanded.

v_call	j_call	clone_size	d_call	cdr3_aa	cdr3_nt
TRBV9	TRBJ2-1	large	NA	CASSSRGGVNEQFF	TGTGCCAGCAGTTCCAGGGGTGGAGTGAATGAGCAGTTCTTC
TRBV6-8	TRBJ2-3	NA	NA	CAANPERGSTDTQYF	TGTGCCGCCAACCCTGAACGGGGGAGCACAGATACGCAGTATTTT
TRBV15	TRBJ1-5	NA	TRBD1	CATSLGVDRGFGQPQHF	TGTGCCACCAGCCTCGGGGTCGACAGGGGGTTCGGCCAGCCCCAGCATTTT
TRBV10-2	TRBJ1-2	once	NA	CASSESARYGYTF	TGCGCCAGCAGTGAGTCGGCAAGATATGGCTACACCTTC
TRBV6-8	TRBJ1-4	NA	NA	CASSYSKPGLLVPRDEKLFF	TGTGCCAGCAGTTACTCGAAACCGGGACTACTAGTCCCTCGTGATGAAAAACTGTTTTTT
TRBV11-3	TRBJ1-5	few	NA	CASTSRGNSNQPQHF	TGTGCCAGCACCTCCCGAGGGAATAGCAATCAGCCCCAGCATTTT
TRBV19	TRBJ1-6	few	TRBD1	CASGDSETSPLHF	TGTGCCAGCGGGGACAGCGAAACTTCACCCCTCCACTTT
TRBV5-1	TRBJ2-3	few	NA	CASSSPGRSTDTQYF	TGCGCCAGCAGCTCTCCGGGACGGAGCACAGATACGCAGTATTTT
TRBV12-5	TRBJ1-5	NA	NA	CASGLVRAGYSNQPQHF	TGTGCTAGTGGTTTGGTACGGGCAGGCTATAGCAATCAGCCCCAGCATTTT
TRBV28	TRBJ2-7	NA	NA	CASSFPDSYEQYF	TGTGCCAGCAGTTTCCCAGACTCCTACGAGCAGTACTTC
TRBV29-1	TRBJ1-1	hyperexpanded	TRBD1	CSVGRGLFEAFF	TGCAGCGTAGGCAGGGGGCTTTTTGAAGCTTTCTTT
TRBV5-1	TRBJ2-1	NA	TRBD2	CASSPGTSPRGNEQFF	TGCGCCAGCAGCCCCGGGACTAGCCCTCGGGGGAATGAGCAGTTCTTC
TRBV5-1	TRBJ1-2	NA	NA	CASSLGQVGDYGYTF	TGCGCCAGCAGCTTGGGACAGGTGGGGGACTATGGCTACACCTTC
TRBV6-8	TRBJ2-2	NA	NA	CASSYNTGELFF	TGTGCCAGCAGTTACAACACCGGGGAGCTGTTTTTT
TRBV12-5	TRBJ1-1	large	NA	CASGLEGGTKAFF	TGTGCTAGTGGTTTGGAGGGGGGCACTAAAGCTTTCTTT
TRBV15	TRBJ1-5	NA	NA	CATSRDGAQNRVYNQPQHF	TGTGCCACCAGCAGAGACGGCGCACAGAACAGGGTCTACAATCAGCCCCAGCATTTT
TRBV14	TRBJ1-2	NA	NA	CASSQDPSVSGNYGYTF	TGTGCCAGCAGCCAAGATCCGTCGGTCTCAGGGAACTATGGCTACACCTTC
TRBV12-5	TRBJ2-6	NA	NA	CASGLVQSGANVLTF	TGTGCTAGTGGTTTGGTACAGTCTGGGGCCAACGTCCTGACTTTC
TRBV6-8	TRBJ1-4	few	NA	CASSYLIPTRSNEKLFF	TGTGCCAGCAGCTATCTTATCCCGACGAGATCGAATGAAAAACTGTTTTTT